The 31 T cell receptor beta chains presented below share a single source sample, sequenced in a study of T cells in Graves' hyperthyroidism and ophthalmopathy. TCR beta CDR3 regions were amplified from RNA. The TCR CDR3 was amplified in a first-round RT-PCR using the HTBI primer set. In TCRdb, the multiplex PCR reads were re-called with MiXCR into one record per CDR3 protein. The table lists approximately 620,000 distinct CDR3 sequences, about 16% of them singletons, with around 3.5% in the top ten. What was sequenced was blood. These receptors came from a woman in her thirties or forties with Graves' ophthalmopathy.

This sequence joins TRBV5-4 and TRBJ2-5; 9 nucleotides align to TRBD2. CDR1 and CDR2 (germline): SGHNT, YYREEE (reference sequence). With 0 bases clipped from V and 7 bases from J, the junction kept 4 bases outside the gene matches. The CDR3 extends over 14 amino acids. The CDR3 region is CASSLGTSVGTQYF. CDR3 DNA sequence: TGTGCCAGCAGCTTGGGGACTAGCGTTGGGACCCAGTACTTC.

This clonotype was detected ten times or more. The chain carries TRBV29-1 and TRBJ1-1; possibly TRBD1 for D (6 bases). V lost 7 bases and J lost 2, with 17 bases in between. CDR1 is SQVTM, CDR2 ANQGSEA, per germline. This CDR3 is 14 amino acids long. Here the CDR3 reads CSGRTGRGNTEAFF. In DNA form, the CDR3 reads TGCAGCGGCCGTACGGGCAGGGGTAACACTGAAGCTTTCTTT.

This clonotype showed up many times. V and J are TRBV5-1 and TRBJ2-7; 14 bases are a match to TRBD2. From germline, CDR1 is SGHRS and CDR2 YFSETQ. There are 17 residues in the CDR3. J lost 2 bases, V lost 4 bases, and 8 bases had no gene match. CDR3 sequence: CASSPRTSGRFAYEQYF. In DNA form, the CDR3 reads TGCGCCAGCAGCCCTCGGACTAGCGGGAGGTTCGCCTACGAGCAGTACTTC.

This chain connects TRBV7-9 to TRBJ1-4, with 8 bases matching TRBD1. V lost 3 bases to trimming and J lost 3 bases; unmatched junction nucleotides: 3. This CDR3 has 15 amino acids. Per the germline V gene, CDR1 is SEHNR and CDR2 is FQNEAQ (reference sequence). The CDR3 is CASSFTGGANEKLFF. CDR3 bases: TGTGCCAGCAGCTTTACAGGGGGAGCTAATGAAAAACTGTTTTTT.

The chain has TRBV4-1 and TRBJ2-2; TRBD1 matches 7 bases. The CDR3 length is 17 residues. Germline V gives CDR1 MGHRA, CDR2 YSYEKL. The trim removed 4 bases at V and 0 bases at J, leaving 8 bases unmatched. In nucleotides, the CDR3 is TGCGCCAGCAGCCGATGGAGACAGGGATCGAACACCGGGGAGCTGTTTTTT. Protein product: CASSRWRQGSNTGELFF.

This clonotype showed up many times. V and J are TRBV5-1 and TRBJ2-1, with D possibly being TRBD1 (6 bases). The V gene lost 4 bases and the J gene lost 4 bases, with 12 bases spanning the gap. The CDR3 runs 14 residues. In germline, CDR1 is SGHRS, CDR2 YFSETQ. CDR3 sequence: CASSPRTDYNEQFF. In nucleotides, the CDR3 is TGCGCCAGCAGCCCCAGGACAGATTACAATGAGCAGTTCTTC. Supplemented by reference TRBV5-1 and TRBJ2-1, the full variable domain reads KAGVTQTPRYLIKTRGQQVTLSCSPISGHRSVSWYQQTPGQGLQFLFEYFSETQRNKGNFPGRFSGRQFSNSRSEMNVSTLELGDSALYLCASSPRTDYNEQFFGPGTRLTVL.

This clonotype has more than one count but fewer than ten. The V call is TRBV28, the J call TRBJ1-6; D might be TRBD1 (6 bases). Between the trimmed V and J ends, which lost 6 bases and 18 bases, there was a span of 18 bases. Germline CDR1 is MDHEN and CDR2 is SYDVKM. This CDR3 region has 12 residues. CDR3 nucleotide sequence: TGTGCCAGCAGCACCGGGACACGCCGCCCCCACTTT. Protein product: CASSTGTRRPHF.

This clonotype occurred a few times. At one of its ends the junction is not consistent with the germline gene, which may arise from a read error. This rearrangement joins TRBV19 to TRBJ2-7, with TRBD1 matching 9 bases. CDR3 size: 14 residues. CDR1 is LNHDA and CDR2 is SQIVND in the germline V gene (reference sequence). DNA for the CDR3: TGTGCCAGTAGTACCTGGGACAGGGCCTACGCGCAGTACTTC. Translation: CASSTWDRAYAQYF.

At least ten counts were recorded for this clonotype. This chain links TRBV27 with TRBJ1-1, with 8 bases fitting TRBD1. V lost 3 bases, J lost 6 bases, and 6 bases stayed unmatched. The CDR3 consists of 14 residues. From germline, CDR1 is MNHEY and CDR2 SMNVEV (reference sequence). This CDR3 is CASSLQGAYAEAFF. DNA for the CDR3: TGTGCCAGCAGTTTGCAGGGGGCATACGCTGAAGCTTTCTTT.

The chain recombines TRBV7-9 with TRBJ2-7; D is undetermined. V dropped 1 base and J dropped 6 bases, with 7 bases sitting between them. The CDR3 is 12 amino acids. From germline, CDR1 is SEHNR and CDR2 FQNEAQ (reference sequence). The CDR3 DNA reads as TGTGCCAGCAGCTTAGTTTCTTCCGAGCAGTACTTC. It encodes CASSLVSSEQYF.

CDR3 sequence: CAISDRVLGGEQYF. The CDR3 nucleotides are TGTGCCATCAGTGACCGGGTTCTGGGCGGCGAGCAGTACTTC. This chain joins TRBV10-3 and TRBJ2-7; unclear D gene. The V and J ends lost 3 bases and 6 bases respectively, with 15 bases between them. The CDR3 length is 14 residues. CDR1 is ENHRY, CDR2 SYGVKD, per germline.

This clonotype occurred many times. V usage is TRBV5-1 and J usage is TRBJ2-7, with TRBD2 matching 12 bases. The CDR3 is 13 residues long. V was clipped by 4 bases and J by 9 bases; unmatched bases: 5. CDR1 is SGHRS, CDR2 YFSETQ, per germline. CDR3 region: CASSPGLAGMQYF. CDR3 DNA: TGCGCCAGCAGCCCAGGACTAGCGGGGATGCAGTACTTC.

This clonotype showed up just a few times. The chain uses TRBV27 and TRBJ2-2, with 10 bases aligning to TRBD1. Per germline, CDR1 MNHEY and CDR2 SMNVEV (reference sequence). This CDR3 is 14 amino acids long. Losses at the gene ends were 6 bases for V and 6 bases for J; bases not matched to a gene: 4. CDR3 amino acids: CASRGTGAAGELFF. Here the CDR3 DNA reads TGTGCCAGCAGAGGGACAGGGGCAGCCGGGGAGCTGTTTTTT.

This clonotype was seen at least ten times. The J gene is TRBJ2-1, the V gene TRBV19; 8 bases line up with TRBD2. This CDR3 is built from 19 residues. Germline trimming cut 5 bases from V and 9 bases from J; bases unmatched to any gene: 24. Germline V CDR1 and CDR2: LNHDA, SQIVND (reference sequence). Here the CDR3 DNA reads TGTGCCAGTAGTGTCACCCTCTTTCGTTCGACTAGCGCCTGGGGTGAGCAGTTCTTC. It specifies CASSVTLFRSTSAWGEQFF.

The table lists this clonotype with a few counts. This chain links TRBV4-1 with TRBJ2-7, with D maybe TRBD1 (6 bases). The length of the CDR3 is 16 residues. Trimming cost V 1 base and J 0 bases, with 13 bases left between them. Germline V gene lookup returns CDR1 MGHRA and CDR2 YSYEKL. As DNA, the CDR3 is TGCGCCAGCAGCCAAGTAGTGCGGACAGACTCCTACGAGCAGTACTTC. As protein: CASSQVVRTDSYEQYF.

J is TRBJ2-7 and V is TRBV28, with 7 bases lining up with TRBD1. Germline CDR1 and CDR2: MDHEN and SYDVKM. This CDR3 spans 14 amino acids. V lost 5 bases to trimming and J lost 5 bases; unmatched junction nucleotides: 9. The CDR3 sequence is CASSVYRGRDEQYF. CDR3 sequence (DNA): TGTGCCAGCAGTGTCTACAGGGGCCGGGACGAGCAGTACTTC.

This clonotype appeared a few times. The V gene is TRBV7-9, the J gene TRBJ2-5; D perhaps matches TRBD2 (5 bases). The CDR3 runs 15 residues. V dropped 0 bases and J dropped 4 bases, with 12 bases sitting between them. The V gene's germline CDR1 is SEHNR and CDR2 FQNEAQ (reference sequence). CDR3 sequence reads: CASSLAEGLVETQYF. DNA for the CDR3: TGTGCCAGCAGCTTAGCAGAGGGTTTGGTAGAGACCCAGTACTTC.

This clonotype was observed a handful of times. The chain combines TRBV4-2 with TRBJ2-3; TRBD2 aligns across 11 bases. Germline assignment: CDR1 LGHNA and CDR2 YNFKEQ. The CDR3 length is 16 residues. Trimming cost V 3 bases and J 5 bases; bases outside gene matches: 7. The CDR3 region is CASSQETSGVGDTQYF. Written as DNA, the CDR3 is TGTGCCAGCAGCCAGGAGACTAGCGGGGTGGGAGATACGCAGTATTTT.

At least ten counts were recorded for this clonotype. The chain uses TRBV7-3 and TRBJ2-3; a possible D gene is TRBD1 (5 bases). CDR1 and CDR2 from the germline V gene are SGHTA and FQGTGA. Trimming stripped 2 bases from V and 4 bases from J, with 10 bases between. This CDR3 has 14 amino acids. CDR3: CASSLSGFPDTQYF. In nucleotides, the CDR3 is TGTGCCAGCAGCTTATCAGGGTTTCCAGATACGCAGTATTTT.

A few counts support this clonotype. The chain carries TRBV20-1 and TRBJ2-4; TRBD2 might be the D (6 bases). The ends were cut back, 0 bases at V and 8 bases at J, with 14 bases in the middle. Germline assignment: CDR1 DFQATT and CDR2 SNEGSKA (reference sequence). The CDR3 runs to 14 residues. Here the CDR3 DNA reads TGCAGTGCTAGAGAGGGGGGTTGGGGGGACATTCAGTACTTC. Protein sequence: CSAREGGWGDIQYF.

This clonotype has at least ten counts. The CDR3 sequence is CARGRQGWELFF. CDR3 in DNA: TGTGCCCGAGGGAGACAGGGCTGGGAGCTGTTTTTT. The rearrangement uses TRBV30 and TRBJ2-2; 7 bases are shared with TRBD1. The CDR3 sequence is 12 residues long. Germline CDR1 is GTSNPN and CDR2 is SVGIG (reference sequence). Trimming took 8 bases from V and 9 from J; bases not matched to a gene: 9.

The chain carries TRBV11-2 and TRBJ2-1; D might be TRBD2 (5 bases). V was trimmed by 3 bases and J by 8 bases, leaving 11 bases between them. Per the germline V gene, CDR1 is SGHAT and CDR2 is FQNNGV. The CDR3 totals 13 residues. The CDR3 DNA follows: TGTGCCAGCAGCTTCTATCCCGGGGATGAGCAGTTCTTC. It translates to CASSFYPGDEQFF.

This clonotype was seen a few times. The chain's CDR3 is CATSDPDRVDSPLHF. Here the CDR3 DNA reads TGTGCCACCAGTGATCCAGACAGGGTGGATTCACCCCTCCACTTT. V usage is TRBV24-1 and J usage is TRBJ1-6; TRBD1 agrees at 7 bases. J gave up 8 bases and V 3 bases, and 6 bases lay outside the gene matches. The CDR3 contains 15 residues. Germline CDR1 and CDR2: KGHDR and SFDVKD.

The chain employs TRBV30 and TRBJ1-2; D call uncertain. The V end was cut by 5 bases, the J end by 3 bases, with 13 bases between. Germline CDR1 is GTSNPN and CDR2 is SVGIG (reference sequence). This CDR3 contains 13 residues. For the CDR3, the DNA is TGTGCCTGGGGCCCAAGAGAAGACTATGGCTACACCTTC. It codes for CAWGPREDYGYTF.

This clonotype was counted ten times or more. J is TRBJ1-4 and V is TRBV2; 8 nucleotides match TRBD1. The length of the CDR3 is 15 residues. The V and J ends lost 4 bases and 6 bases, in that order; junction bases with no gene match: 7. Germline V gene sequence: CDR1 SNHLY, CDR2 FYNNEI. The CDR3 DNA reads as TGTGCCAGCAGTGGTTCGTCAGGGGGCGATGAAAAACTGTTTTTT. This encodes CASSGSSGGDEKLFF.

This clonotype was counted a few times. The chain links TRBV28 to TRBJ1-4, with D possibly being TRBD1 (6 bases). The germline V gene encodes CDR1 MDHEN and CDR2 SYDVKM. This CDR3 contains 13 residues. Between the trimmed V and J ends, which lost 6 bases and 8 bases, there was a span of 13 bases. The CDR3 DNA reads TGTGCCAGCAGGACAGGTGGAGGCGAAAAACTGTTTTTT. Protein product: CASRTGGGEKLFF.

As regards this clonotype: This may be a read error: a much more frequent sequence differs by one nucleotide. The chain is built from TRBV6-2 or TRBV6-3 and TRBJ1-6; unclear D gene. V lost 6 bases, J lost 7 bases, and 10 bases lay in between. The germline gives CDR1 MNHEY, CDR2 SVGEGT. The CDR3 runs to 13 residues. Written as DNA, the CDR3 is TGTGCCAGCAGGGAGAAACCAAATTCACCCCTCCACTTT. Translating it yields CASREKPNSPLHF.

The table lists this clonotype with many counts. J is TRBJ2-7 and V is TRBV6-1, with 7 bases that match TRBD2. Losses at the gene ends were 6 bases for V and 4 bases for J; bases not matched to a gene: 9. CDR1 and CDR2 (germline): MNHNS, SASEGT. This CDR3 comprises 14 residues. CDR3 coding DNA: TGTGCCAGCAGGACCTCGATGGGGGGGTACGAGCAGTACTTC. This sequence encodes CASRTSMGGYEQYF.

This clonotype was detected many times. The chain couples TRBV6-2 or TRBV6-3 to TRBJ2-3; tentatively, D is TRBD2 (5 bases). The germline V gene has CDR1 MNHEY and CDR2 SVGEGT. V was cut by 5 bases and J by 2 bases, with 14 bases left in between. The CDR3 runs 15 residues. Written as DNA, the CDR3 is TGTGCCAGCAGTACCGTAAAGCGGACCACAGATACGCAGTATTTT. Amino acid sequence: CASSTVKRTTDTQYF.

The V call is TRBV28, the J call TRBJ2-2; D not resolved. Germline V CDR1 and CDR2: MDHEN, SYDVKM. Trimming pared 3 bases from V and 5 bases from J, leaving 13 bases between. The CDR3 is made up of 15 amino acids. The CDR3 loop reads CASSFTSTRTGELFF. Written as DNA, the CDR3 is TGTGCCAGCAGTTTCACCTCGACTCGAACCGGGGAGCTGTTTTTT.

Many counts were recorded for this clonotype. The CDR3 is CASSEGWEGLSEQYF. CDR3 DNA: TGTGCCAGCAGTGAAGGGTGGGAGGGCCTTAGCGAGCAGTACTTC. This chain uses TRBV6-1 with TRBJ2-7, with TRBD2 identical over 7 bases. Germline CDR1 reads MNHNS; CDR2 reads SASEGT. The CDR3 is made up of 15 amino acids. Trimming took 1 base from V and 6 from J; bases not matched to a gene: 9.